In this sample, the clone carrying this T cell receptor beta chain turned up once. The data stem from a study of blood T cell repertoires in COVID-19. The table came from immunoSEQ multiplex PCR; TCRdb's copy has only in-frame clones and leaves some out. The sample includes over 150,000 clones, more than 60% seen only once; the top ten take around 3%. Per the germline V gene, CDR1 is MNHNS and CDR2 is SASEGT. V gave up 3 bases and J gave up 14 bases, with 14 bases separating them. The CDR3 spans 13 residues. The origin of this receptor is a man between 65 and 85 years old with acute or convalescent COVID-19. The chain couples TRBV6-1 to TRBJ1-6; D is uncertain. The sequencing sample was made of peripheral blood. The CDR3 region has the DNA TGTGCCAGCAGTGATTTGCCGCGTTCCACCCTCCACTTT. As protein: CASSDLPRSTLHF.